The next 9 T cell receptor beta chains were all read from a single sample in a study of blood T cell repertoires in COVID-19. The repertoire was sequenced with immunoSEQ multiplex PCR; TCRdb's copy has only in-frame clones and lacks some. Of roughly 160,000 clones in the sample, roughly 90% were seen once. Sample: peripheral blood. The receptors were gathered from a man in his 60s with acute or convalescent COVID-19.

This clone was detected only a few times. CDR3 DNA sequence: TGTGCCAGCAGCGTAGGGGCTAGCGGGGGTAATGAGCAGTTCTTC. Protein: CASSVGASGGNEQFF. The chain combines TRBV9 with TRBJ2-1; 10 nucleotides align to TRBD2. CDR1 is SGDLS, CDR2 YYNGEE, per germline. After removal of 0 bases from V and 7 bases from J, the junction contained 4 bases not matched to a gene. The CDR3 is made up of 15 amino acids.

This sequence joins TRBV5-4 and TRBJ2-1; 7 bases align to TRBD1. Losses at the gene ends were 2 bases for V and 1 base for J; bases not matched to a gene: 3. Looked up from germline, CDR1 is SGHNT and CDR2 is YYREEE (reference sequence). The CDR3 has 15 residues. The CDR3 coding sequence is TGTGCCAGCAGCTTAACAGGGGTATCCTACAATGAGCAGTTCTTC. It encodes CASSLTGVSYNEQFF. The full variable domain, in which reference TRBV5-4 and TRBJ2-1 provide the parts outside the CDR3, is ETGVTQSPTHLIKTRGQQVTLRCSSQSGHNTVSWYQQALGQGPQFIFQYYREEENGRGNFPPRFSGLQFPNYSSELNVNALELDDSALYLCASSLTGVSYNEQFFGPGTRLTVL.

In this sample, this clone turned up once. The V call is TRBV5-6, the J call TRBJ2-2, with D tentatively TRBD1 (6 bases). The V gene lost 1 base and the J gene lost 0 bases, with 7 bases spanning the gap. CDR1 and CDR2 from the germline V gene are SGHDT and YYEEEE. This CDR3 is 15 amino acids long. CDR3 residues: CASSLRTANTGELFF. The CDR3 DNA is TGTGCCAGCAGCTTGAGGACAGCGAACACCGGGGAGCTGTTTTTT.

The chain couples TRBV18 to TRBJ1-1; D gene ambiguous. CDR1 is KGHSH and CDR2 is LQKENI in the germline V gene. The CDR3 is 14 residues long. V lost 0 bases and J lost 1, with 6 bases in between. The CDR3, as DNA: TGTGCCAGCTCACCACCTGGAGCGAACACTGAAGCTTTCTTT. It yields the protein CASSPPGANTEAFF.

The rearrangement links TRBV24-1 to TRBJ1-2; 10 nucleotides match TRBD1. V lost 3 bases and J lost 2; bases outside the gene matches: 11. Germline CDR1 is KGHDR and CDR2 is SFDVKD. The CDR3 contains 18 residues. The CDR3 region is CATSDTRDRGEANYGYTF. DNA of the CDR3: TGTGCCACCAGTGATACTCGGGACAGGGGAGAAGCCAACTATGGCTACACCTTC.

The chain has TRBV24-1 and TRBJ2-3; 9 nucleotides match TRBD1. CDR1 is KGHDR, CDR2 SFDVKD, per germline. The ends lost 4 bases at V and 1 base at J; junction bases unmatched: 2. The CDR3 is 15 residues long. The CDR3: CATSETGGGTDTQYF. In nucleotides, the CDR3 is TGTGCCACCAGTGAAACAGGGGGCGGCACAGATACGCAGTATTTT.

This chain links TRBV7-2 with TRBJ1-1, with D uncertain. In germline, CDR1 is SGHTA, CDR2 FQGNSA. Trimming shortened V by 3 bases and J by 5 bases, and 10 bases separated the two germline ends. The CDR3 extends over 13 amino acids. CDR3: CASSLGQTTEAFF. CDR3 sequence (DNA): TGTGCCAGCAGCTTGGGCCAGACGACTGAAGCTTTCTTT.

This chain connects TRBV6-5 to TRBJ1-1; 8 positions agree with TRBD1. Germline V gives CDR1 MNHEY, CDR2 SVGAGI. The V gene end was trimmed by 0 bases and the J gene end by 8 bases; junction bases not matched to a gene: 8. This CDR3 is 15 amino acids long. The CDR3 is CASSYSKTGEFEAFF. The CDR3 bases are TGTGCCAGCAGTTACTCGAAGACAGGGGAGTTCGAAGCTTTCTTT.

The rearrangement joins TRBV7-2 to TRBJ1-2, with D unclear. The CDR3 consists of 14 residues. Germline V lookup: CDR1 SGHTA, CDR2 FQGNSA. V lost 1 base, J lost 0 bases, and 6 bases lay in between. The CDR3 reads CASSLGPANYGYTF. The CDR3 DNA reads TGTGCCAGCAGCTTAGGGCCAGCTAACTATGGCTACACCTTC.